These 20 T cell receptor beta chains share one sample of origin, sequenced in a study of cytomegalovirus exposure and HLA in healthy donors. The primer mix had 60 Vbeta and 13 Jbeta primers. Sequencing used immunoSEQ multiplex PCR; TCRdb keeps in-frame clones, though not all of them. The data hold some 180,000 clones, with approximately 12% observed a single time. Sequencing was done on a sample of PBMCs. Source of these receptors: a man between 50 and 59 years old in good health and CMV-seropositive.

This clone was counted only a few times. This chain links TRBV5-5 with TRBJ2-2; TRBD2 is a possible D gene (7 bases). Germline values: CDR1 SGHKS, CDR2 YYEKEE (reference sequence). The CDR3 sequence is 16 residues long. V lost 4 bases and J lost 7, with 20 bases in between. The CDR3 loop is CASSTTIRGADGELFF. The CDR3 nucleotides read TGTGCCAGCAGCACCACTATCCGGGGGGCGGACGGGGAGCTGTTTTTT. The full variable domain, in which reference TRBV5-5 and TRBJ2-2 provide the parts outside the CDR3, is DAGVTQSPTHLIKTRGQQVTLRCSPISGHKSVSWYQQVLGQGPQFIFQYYEKEERGRGNFPDRFSARQFPNYSSELNVNALLLGDSALYLCASSTTIRGADGELFFGEGSRLTVL.

This clone has a handful of counts. The J gene is TRBJ2-3, the V gene TRBV5-4; TRBD1 matches at 9 bases. Germline trimming cut 4 bases from V and 3 bases from J; bases unmatched to any gene: 6. CDR1 SGHNT and CDR2 YYREEE come from the germline V gene (reference sequence). The CDR3 consists of 15 residues. The CDR3 sequence: CASSQTGGRTDTQYF. Written as DNA, the CDR3 is TGTGCCAGCAGCCAAACAGGGGGCAGGACAGATACGCAGTATTTT.

A few counts support this clone. This sample includes further DNA sequences coding for the same CDR3. The gene calls are TRBV5-1 and TRBJ1-5; D possibly corresponds to TRBD1 (6 bases). Germline CDR1 and CDR2: SGHRS and YFSETQ. The CDR3 covers 15 residues. V lost 0 bases, J lost 1 base, and 8 bases lay in between. The CDR3 here is CASSLGTVSNQPQHF. The DNA for the CDR3 is TGCGCCAGCAGCTTGGGGACAGTAAGCAATCAGCCCCAGCATTTT.

This clone has only a few counts. The chain combines TRBV7-2 with TRBJ1-1; D remains unclear. Germline-derived CDR1 and CDR2 are SGHTA and FQGNSA. Deletions cut 5 bases from V and 1 base from J, with 20 bases between. This CDR3 has 17 amino acids. CDR3 nucleotides: TGTGCCAGCAGCCTATCTCGGAGCCCTGGAAGGAACACTGAAGCTTTCTTT. Translated, it gives CASSLSRSPGRNTEAFF.

The chain employs TRBV19 and TRBJ1-1; 7 bases match TRBD1. The V segment lost 4 bases and the J segment 4 bases; nucleotides outside the gene matches: 6. Germline CDR1 reads LNHDA; CDR2 reads SQIVND (reference sequence). The CDR3 contains 14 residues. Here the CDR3 DNA reads TGTGCCAGTAGTACACAGGGGTTGGCCACTGAAGCTTTCTTT. Encoded protein: CASSTQGLATEAFF.

This clone was counted between two and nine times. The gene calls are TRBV7-2 and TRBJ2-3; 7 bases align to TRBD1. Germline CDR1 is SGHTA and CDR2 is FQGNSA. Trimming cost V 7 bases and J 5 bases; bases outside gene matches: 15. The CDR3 consists of 16 residues. The CDR3 DNA is TGTGCCAGCACCTTCTTAACCGGGACAGCCGGAGATACGCAGTATTTT. Translation gives CASTFLTGTAGDTQYF.

This clone was seen a handful of times. The chain links TRBV9 to TRBJ1-3; D unresolved. V was pared by 0 bases and J by 0 bases, with 13 bases between. The germline CDR1 and CDR2 sequences are SGDLS and YYNGEE. The CDR3 totals 17 residues. In DNA form, the CDR3 reads TGTGCCAGCAGCGTAGAAGCGGAAGGCCTCTCTGGAAACACCATATATTTT. Its translation: CASSVEAEGLSGNTIYF. Based on the CDR3 plus reference TRBV9 and TRBJ1-3, the full variable domain is DSGVTQTPKHLITATGQRVTLRCSPRSGDLSVYWYQQSLDQGLQFLIQYYNGEERAKGNILERFSAQQFPDLHSELNLSSLELGDSALYFCASSVEAEGLSGNTIYFGEGSWLTVV.

CDR3 coding DNA: TGCGCCAGCAGCTTAGACAGCAAGAACACTGAAGCTTTCTTT. Protein sequence: CASSLDSKNTEAFF. The chain carries TRBV5-1 and TRBJ1-1; a weak D match, TRBD1 (5 bases). The CDR3 has 14 amino acids. V lost 2 bases to trimming and J lost 1 base, with 9 bases between them. Germline lookup yields CDR1 SGHRS and CDR2 YFSETQ.

This clone was observed a few times. The V gene is TRBV7-2, the J gene TRBJ2-3; D perhaps matches TRBD1 (6 bases). Trimming stripped 4 bases from V and 5 bases from J, with 13 bases between. The CDR3 covers 14 residues. CDR1 and CDR2 from the germline V gene are SGHTA and FQGNSA. The CDR3 nucleotides read TGTGCCAGCAGCTCCGACAGGTTGCAAGATACGCAGTATTTT. Protein sequence: CASSSDRLQDTQYF.

This chain connects TRBV28 to TRBJ2-4; D perhaps matches TRBD1 (7 bases). The germline V gene has CDR1 MDHEN and CDR2 SYDVKM. This CDR3 comprises 16 residues. V dropped 7 bases and J dropped 0 bases, with 16 bases sitting between them. The CDR3 region is CASTGGGLLAKNIQYF. CDR3 coding DNA: TGTGCCAGCACCGGAGGGGGCTTATTAGCCAAAAACATTCAGTACTTC.

The genes are TRBV6-5 and TRBJ1-2; no definite D call. Trimming took off 6 bases at V and 4 bases at J, with 9 bases between the two ends. This CDR3 has 12 residues. CDR1 and CDR2 (germline): MNHEY, SVGAGI. CDR3: CASSSGSYGYTF. The DNA for the CDR3 is TGTGCCAGCAGCTCCGGGAGCTATGGCTACACCTTC.

This chain uses TRBV5-6 with TRBJ1-2, with D perhaps TRBD1 (6 bases). V lost 3 bases, J lost 4 bases, and 22 bases lay in between. CDR1 is SGHDT, CDR2 YYEEEE, per germline. This CDR3 is 17 amino acids long. This CDR3 reads CASSYTRDTHNVYGYTF. In DNA form, the CDR3 reads TGTGCCAGCAGCTATACCCGGGACACACACAACGTCTATGGCTACACCTTC.

The chain uses TRBV5-6 and TRBJ2-2; 8 bases agree with TRBD1. Germline lookup yields CDR1 SGHDT and CDR2 YYEEEE. V dropped 2 bases and J dropped 4; count of bases not matched to a gene: 13. CDR3 size: 18 residues. The CDR3 DNA is TGTGCCAGCAGCTTCAGGGACAGGCCCTGGATGGGCACCGGGGAGCTGTTTTTT. Its protein is CASSFRDRPWMGTGELFF.

The chain joins TRBV6-5 to TRBJ1-1, with 7 nucleotides matching TRBD1. CDR1 is MNHEY and CDR2 is SVGAGI in the germline V gene. Germline trimming cut 4 bases from V and 9 bases from J; bases unmatched to any gene: 8. The CDR3 length is 13 residues. CDR3 loop: CASSSWDRVKAFF. The CDR3 DNA is TGTGCCAGCAGTTCCTGGGACAGAGTTAAAGCTTTCTTT.

The V call is TRBV6-5, the J call TRBJ1-1; 11 bases map to TRBD1. The V segment lost 6 bases and the J segment 10 bases; nucleotides outside the gene matches: 10. CDR3 length equals 14 residues. Germline loops: CDR1 MNHEY, CDR2 SVGAGI. The CDR3 region is CASSLGQGALGAFF. The CDR3 nucleotides read TGTGCCAGCAGCCTCGGACAGGGGGCGCTCGGAGCTTTCTTT.

The chain carries TRBV7-8 and TRBJ1-1, with D possibly being TRBD1 (5 bases). The CDR3 sequence is 13 residues long. V lost 10 bases and J 2 bases, leaving 14 bases between the germline ends. CDR1 SGHVS and CDR2 FQNEAQ come from the germline V gene. As DNA, the CDR3 is TGTGCCACCTCCCAAACAGGAAACACTGAAGCTTTCTTT. As protein: CATSQTGNTEAFF.

The chain recombines TRBV2 with TRBJ1-2; 8 positions match TRBD1. V lost 4 bases, J lost 6 bases, and 7 bases stayed unmatched. CDR1 is SNHLY, CDR2 FYNNEI, per germline. The CDR3 totals 14 residues. The CDR3 region is CASSGLPGGDGYTF. For the CDR3, the DNA is TGTGCCAGCAGTGGCCTGCCAGGGGGCGATGGCTACACCTTC.

This clone appeared a few times. The chain is built from TRBV10-2 and TRBJ2-2; 11 bases are shared with TRBD1. This CDR3 comprises 15 residues. The V gene end was trimmed by 6 bases and the J gene end by 4 bases; junction bases not matched to a gene: 4. Germline loops: CDR1 WSHSY, CDR2 SAAADI. The CDR3, as DNA: TGCGCCAGCAGGAAAGGGACAGGGGGCACCGGGGAGCTGTTTTTT. This gives the protein CASRKGTGGTGELFF.

The chain has TRBV7-2 and TRBJ1-4; 11 nucleotides agree with TRBD1. Germline loops: CDR1 SGHTA, CDR2 FQGNSA. The J segment lost 7 bases and the V segment lost 0 bases, leaving 1 base of the junction unmatched. This CDR3 is 15 amino acids long. This CDR3 is CASSLAGTGGEKLFF. CDR3 sequence (DNA): TGTGCCAGCAGCTTAGCGGGGACAGGGGGTGAAAAACTGTTTTTT.

V and J are TRBV10-3 and TRBJ2-3; a possible D gene is TRBD2 (5 bases). Germline V gene sequence: CDR1 ENHRY, CDR2 SYGVKD. V was pared by 4 bases and J by 2 bases, with 7 bases between. There are 13 residues in the CDR3. CDR3: CAISGTDTDTQYF. DNA for the CDR3: TGTGCCATCAGTGGGACTGACACAGATACGCAGTATTTT.